The 5 T cell receptor beta chains presented below share a single source sample, sequenced in a study of control samples from healthy donors and cancer patients. Libraries were prepared by immunoSEQ multiplex PCR; TCRdb keeps only in-frame clonotypes and omits some of them. The sample lists some 130,000 clones; about 93% were seen once. Sample: PBMCs. The receptors were sampled from a man aged 50 to 59 with head and neck cancer.

The chain links TRBV30 to TRBJ1-3; D may be TRBD1 (6 bases). CDR3 size: 14 residues. Trimming removed 0 bases from V and 4 bases from J, with 10 bases in between. Per germline, CDR1 GTSNPN and CDR2 SVGIG (reference sequence). The CDR3 loop reads CAWSVYRVGNTIYF. CDR3 bases: TGTGCCTGGAGTGTGTACAGGGTCGGAAACACCATATATTTT.

This sequence joins TRBV9 and TRBJ1-2; D remains ambiguous. Trimming took off 4 bases at V and 5 bases at J, with 12 bases between the two ends. The germline CDR1 and CDR2 sequences are SGDLS and YYNGEE. The CDR3 totals 13 residues. This CDR3 reads CASSLPPAYGYTF. In DNA form, the CDR3 reads TGTGCCAGCAGCCTTCCGCCGGCTTATGGCTACACCTTC.

This chain uses TRBV6-6 with TRBJ1-5, with D unclear. V was cut by 8 bases and J by 7 bases, with 12 bases left in between. Germline-derived CDR1 and CDR2 are MNHNY and SVGAGI (reference sequence). This CDR3 spans 12 amino acids. The CDR3 bases are TGTGCCAGCTCCGGGGAGTTACAGCCCCAGCATTTT. Its protein product is CASSGELQPQHF.

This chain connects TRBV7-8 to TRBJ1-5, with D possibly matching TRBD1 (6 bases). With 5 bases removed from V and 3 bases from J, the gap between germline ends came to 14 bases. This CDR3 contains 15 residues. The germline gives CDR1 SGHVS, CDR2 FQNEAQ. CDR3 sequence reads: CASSIVGGSNQPQHF. CDR3 nucleotide sequence: TGTGCCAGCAGCATAGTGGGGGGCTCCAATCAGCCCCAGCATTTT. Together with reference TRBV7-8 and TRBJ1-5, the CDR3 gives the full variable domain: GAGVSQSPRYKVAKRGQDVALRCDPISGHVSLFWYQQALGQGPEFLTYFQNEAQLDKSGLPSDRFFAERPEGSVSTLKIQRTQQEDSAVYLCASSIVGGSNQPQHFGDGTRLSIL.

The CDR3 loop is CATCPGLGYEQYF. CDR3 coding DNA: TGTGCCACCTGTCCGGGACTAGGCTACGAGCAGTACTTC. The chain uses TRBV28 and TRBJ2-7; 8 bases line up with TRBD2. Trimming at V came to 10 bases and at J to 3 bases, leaving 8 bases not matched to a gene. Germline-derived CDR1 and CDR2 are MDHEN and SYDVKM. This CDR3 has 13 amino acids.